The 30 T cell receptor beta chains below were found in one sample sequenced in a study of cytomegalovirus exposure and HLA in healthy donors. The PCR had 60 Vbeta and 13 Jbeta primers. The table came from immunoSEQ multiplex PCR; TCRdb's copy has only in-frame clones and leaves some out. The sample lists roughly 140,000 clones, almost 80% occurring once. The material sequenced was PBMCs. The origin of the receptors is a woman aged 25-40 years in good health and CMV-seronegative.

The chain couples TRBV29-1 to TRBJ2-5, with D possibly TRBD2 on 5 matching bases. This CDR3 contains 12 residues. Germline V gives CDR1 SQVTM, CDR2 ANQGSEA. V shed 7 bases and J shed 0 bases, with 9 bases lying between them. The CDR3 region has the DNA TGCAGCGCCATGGACTACCAAGAGACCCAGTACTTC. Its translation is CSAMDYQETQYF.

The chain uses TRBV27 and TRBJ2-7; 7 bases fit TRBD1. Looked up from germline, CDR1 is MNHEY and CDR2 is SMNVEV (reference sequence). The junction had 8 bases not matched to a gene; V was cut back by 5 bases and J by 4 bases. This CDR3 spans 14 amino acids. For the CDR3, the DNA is TGTGCCAGCAGTCGCGGACAGGCATTGTACGAGCAGTACTTC. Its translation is CASSRGQALYEQYF.

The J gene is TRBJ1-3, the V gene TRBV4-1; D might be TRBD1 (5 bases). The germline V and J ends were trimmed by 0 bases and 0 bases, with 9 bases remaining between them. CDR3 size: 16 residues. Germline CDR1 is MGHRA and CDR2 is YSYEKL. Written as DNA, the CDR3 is TGCGCCAGCAGCCAAGAAGGGGCCGTCTCTGGAAACACCATATATTTT. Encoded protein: CASSQEGAVSGNTIYF.

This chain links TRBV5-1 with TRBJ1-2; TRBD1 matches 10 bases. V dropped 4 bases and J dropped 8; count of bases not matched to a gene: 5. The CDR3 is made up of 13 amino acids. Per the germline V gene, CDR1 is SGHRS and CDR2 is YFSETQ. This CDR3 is CASSPGTGEGYTF. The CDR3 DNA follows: TGCGCCAGCAGCCCCGGGACAGGGGAGGGCTACACCTTC.

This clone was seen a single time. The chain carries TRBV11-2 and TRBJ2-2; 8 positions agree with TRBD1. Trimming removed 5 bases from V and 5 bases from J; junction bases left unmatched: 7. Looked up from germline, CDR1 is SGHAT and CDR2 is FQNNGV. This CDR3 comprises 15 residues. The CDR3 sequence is CASSRQGAGTGELFF. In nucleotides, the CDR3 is TGTGCCAGCAGCCGTCAGGGGGCCGGGACCGGGGAGCTGTTTTTT.

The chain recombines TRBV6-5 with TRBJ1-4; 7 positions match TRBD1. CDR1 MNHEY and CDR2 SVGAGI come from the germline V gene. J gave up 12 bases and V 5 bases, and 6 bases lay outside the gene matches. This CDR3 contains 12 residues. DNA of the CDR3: TGTGCCAGCAGTGACAGGGCCCGGGAACTGTTTTTT. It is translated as CASSDRARELFF.

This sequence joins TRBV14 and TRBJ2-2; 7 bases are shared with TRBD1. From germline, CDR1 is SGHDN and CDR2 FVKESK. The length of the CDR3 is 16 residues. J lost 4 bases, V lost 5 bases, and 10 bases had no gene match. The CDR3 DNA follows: TGTGCCAGCAGCTTCCGGACAGGAGGTTTCACCGGGGAGCTGTTTTTT. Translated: CASSFRTGGFTGELFF.

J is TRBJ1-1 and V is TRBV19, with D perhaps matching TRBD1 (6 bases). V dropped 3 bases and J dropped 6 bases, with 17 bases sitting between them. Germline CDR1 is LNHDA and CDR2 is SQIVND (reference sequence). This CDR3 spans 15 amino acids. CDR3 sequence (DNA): TGTGCCAGTAGTATCGATACACAGGGATTTGCTGAAGCTTTCTTT. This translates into CASSIDTQGFAEAFF.

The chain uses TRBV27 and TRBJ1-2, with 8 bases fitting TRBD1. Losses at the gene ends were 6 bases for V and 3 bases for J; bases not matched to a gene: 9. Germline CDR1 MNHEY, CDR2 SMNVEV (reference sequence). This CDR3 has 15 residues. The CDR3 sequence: CASSPSGGYYYGYTF. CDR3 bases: TGTGCCAGCAGCCCCTCAGGGGGCTACTACTATGGCTACACCTTC.

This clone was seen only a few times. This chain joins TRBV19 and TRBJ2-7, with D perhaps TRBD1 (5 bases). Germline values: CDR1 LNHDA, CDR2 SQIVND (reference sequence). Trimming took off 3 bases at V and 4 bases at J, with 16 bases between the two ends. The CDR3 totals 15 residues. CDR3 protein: CASSMPGQTLYEQYF. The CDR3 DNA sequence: TGTGCCAGTAGTATGCCCGGACAAACCCTGTACGAGCAGTACTTC.

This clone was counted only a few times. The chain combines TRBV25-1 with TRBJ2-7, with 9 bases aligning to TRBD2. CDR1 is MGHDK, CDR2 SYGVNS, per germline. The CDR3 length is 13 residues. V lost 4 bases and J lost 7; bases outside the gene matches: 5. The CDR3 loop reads CASSAQAGGEQYF. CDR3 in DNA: TGTGCCAGCAGTGCGCAGGCGGGGGGGGAGCAGTACTTC.

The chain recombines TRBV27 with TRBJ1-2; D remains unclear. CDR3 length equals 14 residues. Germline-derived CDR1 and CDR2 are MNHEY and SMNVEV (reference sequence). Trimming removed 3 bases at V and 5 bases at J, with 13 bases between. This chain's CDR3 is CASSFRGPFYGYTF. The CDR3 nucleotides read TGTGCCAGCAGTTTCCGCGGCCCTTTTTATGGCTACACCTTC.

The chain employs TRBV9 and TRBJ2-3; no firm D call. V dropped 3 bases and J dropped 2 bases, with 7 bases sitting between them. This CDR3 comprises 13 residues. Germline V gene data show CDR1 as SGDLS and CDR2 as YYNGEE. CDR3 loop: CASSGEYTDTQYF. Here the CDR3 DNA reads TGTGCCAGCAGCGGAGAATACACAGATACGCAGTATTTT.

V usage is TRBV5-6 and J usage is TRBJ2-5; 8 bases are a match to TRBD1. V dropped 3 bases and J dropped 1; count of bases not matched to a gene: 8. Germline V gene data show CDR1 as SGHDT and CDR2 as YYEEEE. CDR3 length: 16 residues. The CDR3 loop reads CASSSSLRGPQETQYF. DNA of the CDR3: TGTGCCAGCAGCTCATCCCTCAGGGGGCCCCAAGAGACCCAGTACTTC.

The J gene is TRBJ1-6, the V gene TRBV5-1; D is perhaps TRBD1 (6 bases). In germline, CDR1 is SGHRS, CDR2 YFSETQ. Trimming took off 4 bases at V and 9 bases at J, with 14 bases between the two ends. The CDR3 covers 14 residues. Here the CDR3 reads CASSPGDLGSPLHF. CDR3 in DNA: TGCGCCAGCAGCCCAGGGGATTTGGGTTCACCCCTCCACTTT.

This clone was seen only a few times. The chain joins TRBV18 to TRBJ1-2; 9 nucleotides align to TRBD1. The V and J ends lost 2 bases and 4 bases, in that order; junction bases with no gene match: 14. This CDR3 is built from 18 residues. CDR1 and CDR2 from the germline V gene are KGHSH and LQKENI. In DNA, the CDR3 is TGTGCCAGCTCACCAATCGCTTCCGGGACAGGGACGTCCTATGGCTACACCTTC. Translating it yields CASSPIASGTGTSYGYTF.

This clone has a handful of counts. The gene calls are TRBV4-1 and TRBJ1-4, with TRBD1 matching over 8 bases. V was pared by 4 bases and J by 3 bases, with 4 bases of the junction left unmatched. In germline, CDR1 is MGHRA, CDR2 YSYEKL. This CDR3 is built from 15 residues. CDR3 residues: CASSPQGASNEKLFF. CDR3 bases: TGCGCCAGCAGCCCCCAGGGGGCGTCTAATGAAAAACTGTTTTTT.

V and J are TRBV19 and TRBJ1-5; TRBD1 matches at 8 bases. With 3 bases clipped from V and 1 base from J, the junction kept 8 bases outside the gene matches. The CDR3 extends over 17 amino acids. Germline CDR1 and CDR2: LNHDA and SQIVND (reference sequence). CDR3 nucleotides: TGTGCCAGTAGTATCGACAGGGGTGGTGGCAGCAATCAGCCCCAGCATTTT. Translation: CASSIDRGGGSNQPQHF.

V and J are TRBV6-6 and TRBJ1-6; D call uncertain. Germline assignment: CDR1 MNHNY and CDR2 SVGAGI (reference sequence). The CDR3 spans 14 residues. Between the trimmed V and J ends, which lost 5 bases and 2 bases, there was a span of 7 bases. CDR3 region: CASSHATYNSPLHF. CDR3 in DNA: TGTGCCAGCAGTCACGCGACCTATAATTCACCCCTCCACTTT.

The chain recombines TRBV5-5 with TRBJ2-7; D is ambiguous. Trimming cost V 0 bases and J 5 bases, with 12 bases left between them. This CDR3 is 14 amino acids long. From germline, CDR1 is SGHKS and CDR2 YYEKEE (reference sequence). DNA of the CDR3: TGTGCCAGCAGCTTGGTGCCTCGACGGGACGAGCAGTACTTC. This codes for CASSLVPRRDEQYF.

The DNA of the CDR3 is TGTGCCAGCAGTTGGGTAGCTCACACCGGGGAGCTGTTTTTT. It specifies CASSWVAHTGELFF. The V gene is TRBV27, the J gene TRBJ2-2; D not resolved. Between the trimmed V and J ends, which lost 4 bases and 3 bases, there was a span of 9 bases. Germline loops: CDR1 MNHEY, CDR2 SMNVEV (reference sequence). The CDR3 contains 14 residues.

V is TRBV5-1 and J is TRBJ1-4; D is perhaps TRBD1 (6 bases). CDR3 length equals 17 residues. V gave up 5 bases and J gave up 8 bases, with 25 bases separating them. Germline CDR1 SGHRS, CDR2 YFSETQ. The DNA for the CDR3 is TGCGCCAGCAGACCCCTCCCAGGGGTAGGCTTTGGGGAAAAACTGTTTTTT. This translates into CASRPLPGVGFGEKLFF.

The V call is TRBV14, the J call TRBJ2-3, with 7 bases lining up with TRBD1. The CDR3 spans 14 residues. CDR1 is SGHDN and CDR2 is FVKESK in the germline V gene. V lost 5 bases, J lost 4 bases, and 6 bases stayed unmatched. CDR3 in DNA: TGTGCCAGCAGCTGGGCCAGGGGGTCAGATACGCAGTATTTT. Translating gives CASSWARGSDTQYF. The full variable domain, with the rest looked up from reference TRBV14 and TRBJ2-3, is EAGVTQFPSHSVIEKGQTVTLRCDPISGHDNLYWYRRVMGKEIKFLLHFVKESKQDESGMPNNRFLAERTGGTYSTLKVQPAELEDSGVYFCASSWARGSDTQYFGPGTRLTVL.

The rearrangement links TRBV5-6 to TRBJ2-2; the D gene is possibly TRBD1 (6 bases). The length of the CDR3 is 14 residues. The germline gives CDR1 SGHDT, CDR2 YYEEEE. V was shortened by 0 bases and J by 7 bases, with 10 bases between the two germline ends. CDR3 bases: TGTGCCAGCAGCTTGGAACAGGGCAGCGGGGAGCTGTTTTTT. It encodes CASSLEQGSGELFF.

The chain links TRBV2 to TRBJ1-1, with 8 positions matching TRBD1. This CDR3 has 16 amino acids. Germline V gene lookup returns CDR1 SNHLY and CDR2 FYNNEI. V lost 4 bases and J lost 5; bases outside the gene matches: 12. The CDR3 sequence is CASSGDRGRVGTEAFF. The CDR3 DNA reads TGTGCCAGCAGTGGCGACAGGGGAAGAGTAGGGACTGAAGCTTTCTTT.

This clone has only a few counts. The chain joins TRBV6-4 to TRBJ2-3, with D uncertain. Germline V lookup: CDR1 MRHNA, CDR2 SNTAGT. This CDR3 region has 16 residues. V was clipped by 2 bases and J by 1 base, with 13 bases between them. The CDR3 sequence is CASSDEVRGGTDTQYF. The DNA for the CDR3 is TGTGCCAGCAGTGACGAGGTCCGCGGAGGCACAGATACGCAGTATTTT.

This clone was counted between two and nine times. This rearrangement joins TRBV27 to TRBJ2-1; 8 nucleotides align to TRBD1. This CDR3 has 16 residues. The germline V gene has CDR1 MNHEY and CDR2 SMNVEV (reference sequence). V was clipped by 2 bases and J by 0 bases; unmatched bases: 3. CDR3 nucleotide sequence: TGTGCCAGCAGTTTACGGGGGACAGGCTCCTACAATGAGCAGTTCTTC. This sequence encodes CASSLRGTGSYNEQFF.

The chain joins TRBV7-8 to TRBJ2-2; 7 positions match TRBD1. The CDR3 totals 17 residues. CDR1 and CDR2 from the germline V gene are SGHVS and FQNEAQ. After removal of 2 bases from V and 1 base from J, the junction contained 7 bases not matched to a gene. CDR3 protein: CASSLLRGQLNTGELFF. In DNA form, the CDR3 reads TGTGCCAGCAGCTTACTTAGGGGACAGCTGAACACCGGGGAGCTGTTTTTT.

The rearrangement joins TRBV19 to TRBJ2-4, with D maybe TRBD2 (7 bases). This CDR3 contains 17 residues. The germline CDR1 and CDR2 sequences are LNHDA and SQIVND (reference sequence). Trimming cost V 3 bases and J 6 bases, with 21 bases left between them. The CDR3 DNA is TGTGCCAGTAGTATGGGTCGGGGGGCGCGCGGGGTAAACATTCAGTACTTC. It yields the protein CASSMGRGARGVNIQYF.

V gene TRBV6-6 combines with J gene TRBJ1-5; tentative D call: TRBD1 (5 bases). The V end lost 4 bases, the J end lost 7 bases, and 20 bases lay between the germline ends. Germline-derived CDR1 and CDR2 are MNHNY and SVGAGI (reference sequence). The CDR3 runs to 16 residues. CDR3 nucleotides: TGTGCCAGCAGTTCCAGAAAGGGGCGTGACAAACAGCCCCAGCATTTT. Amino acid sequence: CASSSRKGRDKQPQHF.